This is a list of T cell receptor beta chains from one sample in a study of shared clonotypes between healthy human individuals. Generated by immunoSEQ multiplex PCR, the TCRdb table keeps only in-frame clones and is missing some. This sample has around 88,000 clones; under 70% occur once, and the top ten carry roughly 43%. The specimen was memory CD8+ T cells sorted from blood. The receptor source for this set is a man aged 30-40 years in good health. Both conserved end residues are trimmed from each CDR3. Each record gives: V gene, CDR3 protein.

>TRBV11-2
ASTLWGGQETQY
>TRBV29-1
SVAGLAGGSDTQY
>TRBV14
ASSQQTSGSYNEQF
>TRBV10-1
ASSNLAGGREQF
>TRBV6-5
ASTIDPGQGNEQY
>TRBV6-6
ASSSLTGEKLF
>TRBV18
ASSPGREGGEQY
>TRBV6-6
ASSSGYGYT
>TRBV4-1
ASSQDLAGYLETQY
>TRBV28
ASSLGDEAF
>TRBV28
ASSLTSGNNEQF
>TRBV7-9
ASSQARGLAYNEQF
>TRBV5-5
ASSTLSSGLYNEQF
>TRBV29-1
SVEEAGVNEQF
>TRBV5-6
ASGAGPNSGNTIY
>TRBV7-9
ASSLGTGFYGEQF